The 18 T cell receptor beta chains listed next were all sequenced from one sample in a study of CD8+CD57+ T cells in acquired aplastic anemia. CDR3 and TCR beta VDJ profiling relied on a genomic DNA template. Each CDR3 protein is one row after TCRdb ran MiXCR on the reads. Counted here are roughly 500,000 distinct CDR3 sequences, less than 35% occurring once; the ten biggest clones make up less than 0.85%. Patients chosen for sequencing had CD8+CD57+ cells that had expanded, as shown by flow cytometry. Sequences were obtained from sorted CD4+, CD8+, or CD8+CD57+ T cells (not recorded which) from PBMCs. The receptors come from a human donor with aplastic anemia.

The sample holds one count of this clonotype. The V call is TRBV11-1, the J call TRBJ1-1; D is perhaps TRBD1 (5 bases). The germline V and J ends were trimmed by 8 bases and 1 base, with 20 bases remaining between them. The CDR3 contains 16 residues. CDR1 and CDR2 from the germline V gene are SGHAT and FQDESV (reference sequence). CDR3 sequence: CASALVPGTANTEAFF. CDR3 bases: TGTGCCAGCGCCTTAGTGCCCGGGACCGCGAACACTGAAGCTTTCTTT.

In this sample, this clonotype turned up many times. V is TRBV20-1 and J is TRBJ2-3; the D gene is possibly TRBD1 (8 bases). CDR1 and CDR2 from the germline V gene are DFQATT and SNEGSKA (reference sequence). Trimming removed 5 bases from V and 6 bases from J, with 18 bases in between. The CDR3 runs to 14 residues. The DNA for the CDR3 is TGCAGTGCTGTAGGACAGGGAGGGCCCGATACGCAGTATTTT. Amino acid sequence: CSAVGQGGPDTQYF.

This sequence joins TRBV5-4 and TRBJ1-2, with TRBD1 identical over 7 bases. The CDR3 consists of 14 residues. Germline CDR1 SGHNT, CDR2 YYREEE (reference sequence). V dropped 3 bases and J dropped 4; count of bases not matched to a gene: 6. The CDR3 protein is CASSWDSQSYGYTF. DNA for the CDR3: TGTGCCAGCAGCTGGGACAGCCAGAGCTATGGCTACACCTTC.

J is TRBJ2-7 and V is TRBV5-1, with D possibly matching TRBD2 (6 bases). The CDR3 covers 20 residues. Trimming cost V 1 base and J 3 bases, with 29 bases left between them. CDR1 is SGHRS and CDR2 is YFSETQ in the germline V gene. As DNA, the CDR3 is TGCGCCAGCAGCTTGTTGAAGTTTGCGGGGCCGCTCCAAAGTAACTACGAGCAGTACTTC. It specifies CASSLLKFAGPLQSNYEQYF.

This clonotype was observed many times. V and J are TRBV12-3 or TRBV12-4 and TRBJ1-2; no clear D. The V and J ends lost 6 bases and 1 base respectively, with 6 bases between them. This CDR3 contains 12 residues. The CDR3 nucleotides read TGTGCCAGCAGAGAATATAACTATGGCTACACCTTC. This translates into CASREYNYGYTF.

With respect to this clonotype: Being one base from a much bigger clone, this may be a read error. The rearrangement links TRBV25-1 to TRBJ2-7, with D tentatively TRBD1 (6 bases). Germline CDR1 is MGHDK and CDR2 is SYGVNS. V lost 7 bases, J lost 0 bases, and 10 bases lay in between. The CDR3 has 13 amino acids. This CDR3 reads CASKTGNSYEQYF. CDR3 DNA sequence: TGTGCCAGCAAGACAGGTAACTCCTACGAGCAGTACTTC.

CDR3 amino acids: CATSSLGQGDEQYF. CDR3 bases: TGTGCCACCAGCAGCCTAGGACAGGGGGACGAGCAGTACTTC. The V call is TRBV15, the J call TRBJ2-7, with 10 bases lining up with TRBD1. Germline CDR1 LNHNV, CDR2 YYDKDF (reference sequence). V lost 3 bases and J lost 5; bases outside the gene matches: 4. The length of the CDR3 is 14 residues.

This clonotype was recorded at least ten times. This chain joins TRBV10-3 and TRBJ1-1; D is unresolved. The CDR3 has 13 amino acids. CDR1 is ENHRY, CDR2 SYGVKD, per germline. The V end lost 4 bases, the J end lost 1 base, and 7 bases lay between the germline ends. CDR3 protein: CAISAEQNTEAFF. The CDR3 DNA reads as TGTGCCATCAGTGCGGAACAGAACACTGAAGCTTTCTTT.

This clonotype was counted between two and nine times. The genes are TRBV6-4 and TRBJ2-2, with 8 bases that match TRBD1. The germline V gene encodes CDR1 MRHNA and CDR2 SNTAGT. The CDR3 sequence is 15 residues long. The trim removed 4 bases at V and 4 bases at J, leaving 5 bases unmatched. This chain's CDR3 is CASSAQGQVTGELFF. In DNA, the CDR3 is TGTGCCAGCAGTGCCCAGGGACAGGTCACCGGGGAGCTGTTTTTT.

The sample holds many counts of this clonotype. J is TRBJ2-7 and V is TRBV29-1; tentatively, D is TRBD2 (5 bases). The CDR3 is made up of 12 amino acids. CDR1 SQVTM and CDR2 ANQGSEA come from the germline V gene. The germline V and J ends were trimmed by 4 bases and 5 bases, with 12 bases remaining between them. CDR3 in amino acids: CSVASSSNEQYF. The CDR3 bases are TGCAGCGTTGCTAGCAGTTCTAACGAGCAGTACTTC.

The chain uses TRBV24-1 and TRBJ2-1; 8 bases match TRBD1. This CDR3 comprises 15 residues. Trimming removed 4 bases from V and 6 bases from J; junction bases left unmatched: 7. The germline CDR1 and CDR2 sequences are KGHDR and SFDVKD. CDR3 nucleotide sequence: TGTGCCACCAGTGAAACAGGGGGGACAGCCAATGAGCAGTTCTTC. Translated: CATSETGGTANEQFF.

The rearrangement links TRBV7-4 to TRBJ2-3, with 10 bases that match TRBD1. CDR3 size: 16 residues. Per the germline V gene, CDR1 is SGHVT and CDR2 is SQSDAQ. With 5 bases clipped from V and 4 bases from J, the junction kept 9 bases outside the gene matches. The CDR3 here is CASSVPGQGIADTQYF. DNA for the CDR3: TGTGCCAGCAGCGTACCGGGACAGGGGATCGCAGATACGCAGTATTTT.

The gene calls are TRBV15 and TRBJ2-3; D gene uncertain. The CDR3 consists of 14 residues. Germline CDR1 LNHNV, CDR2 YYDKDF (reference sequence). V was shortened by 9 bases and J by 6 bases, with 19 bases between the two germline ends. The CDR3 is CATAIHWPYDTQYF. CDR3 DNA: TGTGCCACTGCGATCCATTGGCCCTACGATACGCAGTATTTT. Supplemented by reference TRBV15 and TRBJ2-3, the full variable domain reads DAMVIQNPRYQVTQFGKPVTLSCSQTLNHNVMYWYQQKSSQAPKLLFHYYDKDFNNEADTPDNFQSRRPNTSFCFLDIRSPGLGDTAMYLCATAIHWPYDTQYFGPGTRLTVL.

This clonotype was observed a few times. J is TRBJ1-1 and V is TRBV19; weak D call: TRBD1 (6 bases). Germline assignment: CDR1 LNHDA and CDR2 SQIVND (reference sequence). The CDR3 spans 15 residues. V was shortened by 3 bases and J by 5 bases, with 16 bases between the two germline ends. In DNA, the CDR3 is TGTGCCAGTAGTATGGGGACACGGGGGCGGACTGAAGCTTTCTTT. It specifies CASSMGTRGRTEAFF. Using reference TRBV19 and TRBJ1-1 for the parts outside the CDR3, the full variable domain is DGGITQSPKYLFRKEGQNVTLSCEQNLNHDAMYWYRQDPGQGLRLIYYSQIVNDFQKGDIAEGYSVSREKKESFPLTVTSAQKNPTAFYLCASSMGTRGRTEAFFGQGTRLTVV.

This sequence joins TRBV11-1 and TRBJ2-3; TRBD2 agrees at 9 bases. V shed 2 bases, J shed 2 bases, and the junction held 5 bases outside the gene matches. Germline loops: CDR1 SGHAT, CDR2 FQDESV (reference sequence). CDR3 length equals 16 residues. This CDR3 reads CASSLFSSGVTDTQYF. CDR3 coding DNA: TGTGCCAGCAGCTTATTCTCTAGCGGGGTCACAGATACGCAGTATTTT. The full variable domain, its missing parts supplied by reference TRBV11-1 and TRBJ2-3, is EAEVAQSPRYKITEKSQAVAFWCDPISGHATLYWYRQILGQGPELLVQFQDESVVDDSQLPKDRFSAERLKGVDSTLKIQPAELGDSAMYLCASSLFSSGVTDTQYFGPGTRLTVL.

The rearrangement joins TRBV20-1 to TRBJ2-7; 8 bases are a match to TRBD2. Germline V gives CDR1 DFQATT, CDR2 SNEGSKA (reference sequence). V dropped 0 bases and J dropped 2; count of bases not matched to a gene: 3. The CDR3 has 14 residues. CDR3 in DNA: TGCAGTGCTAGAGACTCAGCGGGGGCCTACGAGCAGTACTTC. Encoded protein: CSARDSAGAYEQYF.

A word on this clonotype: Its ends do not fully match the called genes, so a read error is possible. V usage is TRBV11-1 and J usage is TRBJ2-1, with 7 bases lining up with TRBD1. This CDR3 has 15 residues. The germline V gene encodes CDR1 SGHAT and CDR2 FQDESV (reference sequence). The DNA for the CDR3 is TGTGCCAGCAGACTAGGGGGCAGCTCCTACAATGAGCAGCTCTTC. This codes for CASRLGGSSYNEQLF. The whole variable domain, filled in from reference TRBV11-1 and TRBJ2-1, reads EAEVAQSPRYKITEKSQAVAFWCDPISGHATLYWYRQILGQGPELLVQFQDESVVDDSQLPKDRFSAERLKGVDSTLKIQPAELGDSAMYLCASRLGGSSYNEQLFGPGTRLTVL.

A few counts support this clonotype. V and J are TRBV6-1 and TRBJ1-5; D not certain. V was clipped by 4 bases and J by 3 bases, with 7 bases between them. Germline CDR1 and CDR2: MNHNS and SASEGT. CDR3 size: 13 residues. Here the CDR3 DNA reads TGTGCCAGCAGTGCCCGGGACAATCAGCCCCAGCATTTT. It specifies CASSARDNQPQHF.